This TCR beta chain is drawn from a study of CD8+ T cells in alopecia areata. In each case, RNA was isolated and then reverse transcribed into cDNA as the sequencing template. Only in-frame clones appear in the TCRdb table, and some are missing; sequencing was by immunoSEQ multiplex PCR. The sample contains about 200,000 clones, more than 45% of which appear only once. The CDR3 spans 17 residues. Germline CDR1 LGHNA, CDR2 YNFKEQ. Trimming cost V 0 bases and J 5 bases; bases outside gene matches: 6. This clone was counted only a few times. The chain joins TRBV4-2 to TRBJ2-1; 11 positions agree with TRBD2. The sample was CD4+ T cells sorted from blood, taken at week 0. This TCR came from a human donor with alopecia areata. The chain's CDR3 is CASSQDRGLAADNEQFF. The CDR3 nucleotides are TGTGCCAGCAGCCAAGATAGGGGACTAGCGGCAGACAATGAGCAGTTCTTC.